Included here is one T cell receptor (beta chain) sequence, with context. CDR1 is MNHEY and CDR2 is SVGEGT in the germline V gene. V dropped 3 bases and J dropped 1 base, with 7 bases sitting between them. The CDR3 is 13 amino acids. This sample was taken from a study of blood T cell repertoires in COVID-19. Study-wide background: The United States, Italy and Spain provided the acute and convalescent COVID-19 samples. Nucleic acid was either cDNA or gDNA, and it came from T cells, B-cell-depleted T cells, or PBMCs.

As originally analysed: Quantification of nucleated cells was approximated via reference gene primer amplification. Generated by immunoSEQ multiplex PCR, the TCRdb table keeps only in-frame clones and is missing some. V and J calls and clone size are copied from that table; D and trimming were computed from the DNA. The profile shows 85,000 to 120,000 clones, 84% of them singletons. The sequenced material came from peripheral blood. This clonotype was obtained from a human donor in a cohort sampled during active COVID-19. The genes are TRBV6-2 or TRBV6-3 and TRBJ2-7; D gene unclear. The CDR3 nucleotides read TGTGCCAGCAGTTATTCGGTGTCCTACGAGCAGTACTTC. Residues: CASSYSVSYEQYF.